This T cell receptor beta chain was captured by sequencing in a study of cytotoxic CD8 clonotypes in ibrutinib-treated CLL. Study-level findings and limits: Clonality was higher at baseline than in age-matched healthy donors and tracked circulating CD8+ T-cell counts. Under treatment, the uncommon public clonotypes either contracted or remained stable.

The TCR beta libraries used 1.5 to 2 micrograms of genomic DNA that came from cryopreserved PBMCs. Profiled with immunoSEQ multiplex PCR; TCRdb holds only in-frame clones, not every one. The sample shows hundreds of thousands of clones, 70% of them seen only once. This CDR3 has 11 amino acids. The germline gives CDR1 DFQATT, CDR2 SNEGSKA (reference sequence). V lost 3 bases to trimming and J lost 6 bases, with 9 bases between them. The table lists this clone with a count of one. What it recognizes is unknown. The chain joins TRBV20-1 to TRBJ2-7; D remains ambiguous. This TCR came from a human donor with chronic lymphocytic leukemia. This specimen was PBMCs, taken after 24 months of ibrutinib treatment. This CDR3 reads CSASPVSEQYF. In DNA form, the CDR3 reads TGCAGTGCTAGTCCGGTAAGCGAGCAGTACTTC.